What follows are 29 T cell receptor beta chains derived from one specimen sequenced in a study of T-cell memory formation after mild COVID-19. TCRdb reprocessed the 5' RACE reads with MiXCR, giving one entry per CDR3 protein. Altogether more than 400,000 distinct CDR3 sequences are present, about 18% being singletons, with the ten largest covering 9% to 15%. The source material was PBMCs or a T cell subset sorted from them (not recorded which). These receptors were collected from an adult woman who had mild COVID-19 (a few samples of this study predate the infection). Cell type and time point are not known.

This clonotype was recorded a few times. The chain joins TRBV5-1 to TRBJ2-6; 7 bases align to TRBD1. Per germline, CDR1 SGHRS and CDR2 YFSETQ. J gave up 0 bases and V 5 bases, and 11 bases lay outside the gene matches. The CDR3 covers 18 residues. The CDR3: CASRQDRERVSGANVLTF. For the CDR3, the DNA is TGCGCCAGCAGACAAGACAGGGAGAGGGTCTCTGGGGCCAACGTCCTGACTTTC.

Here the CDR3 DNA reads TGCGCCAGCCGGGCTGGCAGGGCGGGTGAAAAACTGTTTTTT. This gives the protein CASRAGRAGEKLFF. The J gene is TRBJ1-4, the V gene TRBV5-1; the D gene is possibly TRBD1 (5 bases). The CDR3 is made up of 14 amino acids. Trimming left V 7 bases short and J 7 bases short, with 17 bases between. Germline V CDR1 and CDR2: SGHRS, YFSETQ.

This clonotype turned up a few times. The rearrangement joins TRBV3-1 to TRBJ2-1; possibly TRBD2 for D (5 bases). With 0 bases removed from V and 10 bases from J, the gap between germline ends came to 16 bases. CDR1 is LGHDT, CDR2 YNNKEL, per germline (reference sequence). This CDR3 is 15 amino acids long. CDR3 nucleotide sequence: TGTGCCAGCAGCCAAGATGTAGTTTATACGGGAGAGCAGTTCTTC. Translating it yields CASSQDVVYTGEQFF.

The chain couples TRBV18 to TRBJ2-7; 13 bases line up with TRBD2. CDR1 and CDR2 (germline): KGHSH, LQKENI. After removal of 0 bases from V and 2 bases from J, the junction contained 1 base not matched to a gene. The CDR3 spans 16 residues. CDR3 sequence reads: CASSPPGLAGTYEQYF. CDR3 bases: TGTGCCAGCTCACCACCGGGACTAGCGGGGACCTACGAGCAGTACTTC. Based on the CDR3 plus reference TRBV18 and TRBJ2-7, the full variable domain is NAGVMQNPRHLVRRRGQEARLRCSPMKGHSHVYWYRQLPEEGLKFMVYLQKENIIDESGMPKERFSAEFPKEGPSILRIQQVVRGDSAAYFCASSPPGLAGTYEQYFGPGTRLTVT.

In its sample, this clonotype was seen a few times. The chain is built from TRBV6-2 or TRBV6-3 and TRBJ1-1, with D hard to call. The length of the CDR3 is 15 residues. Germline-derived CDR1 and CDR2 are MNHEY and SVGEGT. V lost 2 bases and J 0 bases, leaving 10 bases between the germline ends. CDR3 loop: CASSYATVLNTEAFF. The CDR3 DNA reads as TGTGCCAGCAGTTACGCAACAGTTCTGAACACTGAAGCTTTCTTT.

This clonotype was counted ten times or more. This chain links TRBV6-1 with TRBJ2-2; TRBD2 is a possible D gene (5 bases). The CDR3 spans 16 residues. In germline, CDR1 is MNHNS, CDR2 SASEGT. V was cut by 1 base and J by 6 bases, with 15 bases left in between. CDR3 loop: CASSEVAEVSAGELFF. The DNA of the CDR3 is TGTGCCAGCAGTGAAGTTGCGGAGGTATCTGCCGGGGAGCTGTTTTTT.

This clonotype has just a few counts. The CDR3 DNA reads as TGCGCCAGCAGCTTGCGACAGGCATACAATGAGCAGTTCTTC. It yields the protein CASSLRQAYNEQFF. The V call is TRBV5-1, the J call TRBJ2-1; D is perhaps TRBD1 (6 bases). CDR1 and CDR2 (germline): SGHRS, YFSETQ. Trimming cost V 1 base and J 4 bases, with 9 bases left between them. The CDR3 covers 14 residues.

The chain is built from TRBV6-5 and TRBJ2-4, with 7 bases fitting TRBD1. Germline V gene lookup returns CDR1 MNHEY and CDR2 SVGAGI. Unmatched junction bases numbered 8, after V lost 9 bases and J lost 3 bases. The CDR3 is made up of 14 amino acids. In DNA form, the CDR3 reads TGTGCCAGTTCGACAGGGTTGGACAAAAACATTCAGTACTTC. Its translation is CASSTGLDKNIQYF.

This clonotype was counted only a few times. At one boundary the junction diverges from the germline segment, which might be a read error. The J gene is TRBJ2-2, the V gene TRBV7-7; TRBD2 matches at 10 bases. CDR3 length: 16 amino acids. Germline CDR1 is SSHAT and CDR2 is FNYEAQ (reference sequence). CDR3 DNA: TGTGCTAGCAGTCAAGGGACTAGCGCGAACACCGGGGAGCTGTTTTTT. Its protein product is CASSQGTSANTGELFF.

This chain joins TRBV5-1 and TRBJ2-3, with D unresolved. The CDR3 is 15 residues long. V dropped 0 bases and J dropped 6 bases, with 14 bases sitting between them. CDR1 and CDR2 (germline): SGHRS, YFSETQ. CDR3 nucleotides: TGCGCCAGCAGCTTGGGTGGACCCCGCGCGGATACGCAGTATTTT. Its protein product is CASSLGGPRADTQYF.

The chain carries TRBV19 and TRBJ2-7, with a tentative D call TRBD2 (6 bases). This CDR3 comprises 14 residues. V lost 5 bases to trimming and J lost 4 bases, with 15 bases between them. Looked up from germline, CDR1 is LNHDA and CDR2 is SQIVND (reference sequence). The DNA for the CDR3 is TGTGCCAGTAGTCCCCCCCGCGGGGCATACGAGCAGTACTTC. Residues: CASSPPRGAYEQYF. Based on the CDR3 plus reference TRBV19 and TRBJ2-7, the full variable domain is DGGITQSPKYLFRKEGQNVTLSCEQNLNHDAMYWYRQDPGQGLRLIYYSQIVNDFQKGDIAEGYSVSREKKESFPLTVTSAQKNPTAFYLCASSPPRGAYEQYFGPGTRLTVT.

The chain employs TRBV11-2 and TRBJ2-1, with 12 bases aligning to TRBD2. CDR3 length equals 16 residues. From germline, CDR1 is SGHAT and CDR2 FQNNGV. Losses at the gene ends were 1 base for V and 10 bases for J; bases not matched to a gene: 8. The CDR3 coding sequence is TGTGCCAGCAGCTTAGGGGCTAGCGGGGGGGCCGAGGAGCAGTTCTTC. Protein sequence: CASSLGASGGAEEQFF.

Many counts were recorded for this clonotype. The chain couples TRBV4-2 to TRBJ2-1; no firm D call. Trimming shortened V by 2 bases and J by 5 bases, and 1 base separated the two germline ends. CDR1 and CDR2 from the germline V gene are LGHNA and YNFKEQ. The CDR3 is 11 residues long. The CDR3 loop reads CASSQNNEQFF. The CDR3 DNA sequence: TGTGCCAGCAGCCAAAACAATGAGCAGTTCTTC.

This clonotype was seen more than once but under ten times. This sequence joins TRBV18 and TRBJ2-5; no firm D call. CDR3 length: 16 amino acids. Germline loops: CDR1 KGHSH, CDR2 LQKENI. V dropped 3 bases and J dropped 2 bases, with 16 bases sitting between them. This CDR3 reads CASSPLRQAGQETQYF. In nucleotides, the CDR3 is TGTGCCAGCTCACCCCTGCGGCAGGCTGGGCAAGAGACCCAGTACTTC.

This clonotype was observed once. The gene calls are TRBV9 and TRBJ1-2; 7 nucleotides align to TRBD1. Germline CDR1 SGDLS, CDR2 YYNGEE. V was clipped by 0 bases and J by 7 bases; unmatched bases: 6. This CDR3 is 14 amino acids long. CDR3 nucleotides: TGTGCCAGCAGCGTAGACCCAGGGGGTGCTGGCTACACCTTC. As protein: CASSVDPGGAGYTF.

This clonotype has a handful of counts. CDR3 residues: CSVESGPYEQYF. In DNA form, the CDR3 reads TGCAGCGTTGAGAGCGGGCCCTACGAGCAGTACTTC. The genes are TRBV29-1 and TRBJ2-7; D may be TRBD2 (6 bases). Trimming left V 3 bases short and J 2 bases short, with 8 bases between. In germline, CDR1 is SQVTM, CDR2 ANQGSEA. The CDR3 consists of 12 residues.

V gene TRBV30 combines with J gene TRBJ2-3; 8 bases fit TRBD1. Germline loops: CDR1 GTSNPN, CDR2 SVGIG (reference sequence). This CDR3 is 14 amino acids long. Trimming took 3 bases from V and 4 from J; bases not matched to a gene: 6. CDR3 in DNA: TGTGCCTGGAGAATGGCAGGGGGCGCAGATACGCAGTATTTT. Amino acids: CAWRMAGGADTQYF.

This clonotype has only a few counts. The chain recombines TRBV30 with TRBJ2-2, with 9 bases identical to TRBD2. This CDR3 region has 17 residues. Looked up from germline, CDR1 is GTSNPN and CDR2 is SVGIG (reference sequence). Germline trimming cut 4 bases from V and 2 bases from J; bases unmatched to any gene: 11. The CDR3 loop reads CAWNGASGTTNTGELFF. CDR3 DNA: TGTGCCTGGAATGGGGCTAGCGGGACCACCAACACCGGGGAGCTGTTTTTT.

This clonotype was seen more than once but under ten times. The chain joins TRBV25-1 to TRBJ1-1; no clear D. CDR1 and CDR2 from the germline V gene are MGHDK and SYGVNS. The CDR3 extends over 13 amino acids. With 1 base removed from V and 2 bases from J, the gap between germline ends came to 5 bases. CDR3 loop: CASSESGNTEAFF. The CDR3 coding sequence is TGTGCCAGCAGTGAATCTGGAAACACTGAAGCTTTCTTT.

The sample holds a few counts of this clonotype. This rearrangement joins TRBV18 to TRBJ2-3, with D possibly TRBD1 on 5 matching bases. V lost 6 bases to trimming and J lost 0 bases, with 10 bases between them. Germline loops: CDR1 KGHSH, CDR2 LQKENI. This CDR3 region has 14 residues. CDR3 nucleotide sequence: TGTGCCAGCTCGCCCAGGGTCAGCACAGATACGCAGTATTTT. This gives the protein CASSPRVSTDTQYF. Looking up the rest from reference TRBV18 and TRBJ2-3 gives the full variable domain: NAGVMQNPRHLVRRRGQEARLRCSPMKGHSHVYWYRQLPEEGLKFMVYLQKENIIDESGMPKERFSAEFPKEGPSILRIQQVVRGDSAAYFCASSPRVSTDTQYFGPGTRLTVL.

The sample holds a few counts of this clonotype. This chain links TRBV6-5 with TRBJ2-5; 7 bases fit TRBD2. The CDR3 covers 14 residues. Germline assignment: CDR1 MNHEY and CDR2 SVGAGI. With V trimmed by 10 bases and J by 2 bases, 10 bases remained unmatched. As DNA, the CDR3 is TGTGCCACCCAGCGGGACTTATCACAAGAGACCCAGTACTTC. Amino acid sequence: CATQRDLSQETQYF.

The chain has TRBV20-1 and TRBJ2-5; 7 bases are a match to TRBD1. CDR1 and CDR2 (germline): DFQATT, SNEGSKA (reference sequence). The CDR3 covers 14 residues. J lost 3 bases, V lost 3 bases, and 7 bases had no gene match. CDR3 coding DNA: TGCAGTGCTAGGGCCGGGACAGCTAAAGAGACCCAGTACTTC. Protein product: CSARAGTAKETQYF.

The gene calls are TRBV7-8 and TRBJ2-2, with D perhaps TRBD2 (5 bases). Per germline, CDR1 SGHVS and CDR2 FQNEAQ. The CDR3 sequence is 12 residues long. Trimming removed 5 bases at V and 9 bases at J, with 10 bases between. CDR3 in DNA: TGTGCCAGCAGCCGCGGGTCCTGGGAGCTGTTTTTT. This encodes CASSRGSWELFF.

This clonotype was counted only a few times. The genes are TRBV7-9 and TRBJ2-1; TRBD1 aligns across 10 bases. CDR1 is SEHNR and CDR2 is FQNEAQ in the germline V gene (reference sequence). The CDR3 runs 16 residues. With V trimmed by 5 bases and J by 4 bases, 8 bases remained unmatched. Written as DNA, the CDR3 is TGTGCCAGCAGCGAAAGACAGGGGGCAACGTACAATGAGCAGTTCTTC. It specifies CASSERQGATYNEQFF.

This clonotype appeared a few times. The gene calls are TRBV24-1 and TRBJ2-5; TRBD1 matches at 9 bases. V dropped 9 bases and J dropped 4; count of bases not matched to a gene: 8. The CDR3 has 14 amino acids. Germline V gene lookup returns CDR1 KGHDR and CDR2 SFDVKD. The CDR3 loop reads CATSPGQGLETQYF. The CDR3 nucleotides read TGTGCCACCTCTCCGGGACAGGGCTTAGAGACCCAGTACTTC.

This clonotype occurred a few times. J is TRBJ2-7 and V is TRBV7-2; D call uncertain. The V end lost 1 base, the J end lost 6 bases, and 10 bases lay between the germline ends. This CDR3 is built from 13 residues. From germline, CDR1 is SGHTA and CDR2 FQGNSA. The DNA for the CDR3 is TGTGCCAGCAGCTTAGAGCTCATTAGCGAGCAGTACTTC. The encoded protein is CASSLELISEQYF.

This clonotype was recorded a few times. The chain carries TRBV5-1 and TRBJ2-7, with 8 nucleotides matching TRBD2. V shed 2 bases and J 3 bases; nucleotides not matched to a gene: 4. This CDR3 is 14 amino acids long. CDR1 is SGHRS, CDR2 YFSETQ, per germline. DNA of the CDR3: TGCGCCAGCAGCTTCCAGCGGGGGTTCTACGAGCAGTACTTC. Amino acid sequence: CASSFQRGFYEQYF. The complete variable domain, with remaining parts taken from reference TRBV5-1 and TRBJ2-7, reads KAGVTQTPRYLIKTRGQQVTLSCSPISGHRSVSWYQQTPGQGLQFLFEYFSETQRNKGNFPGRFSGRQFSNSRSEMNVSTLELGDSALYLCASSFQRGFYEQYFGPGTRLTVT.

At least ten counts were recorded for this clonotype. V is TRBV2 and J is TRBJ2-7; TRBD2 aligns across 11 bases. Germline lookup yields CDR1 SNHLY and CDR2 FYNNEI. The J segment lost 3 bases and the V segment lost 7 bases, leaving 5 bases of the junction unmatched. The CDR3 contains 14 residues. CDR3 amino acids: CASILSGRVYEQYF. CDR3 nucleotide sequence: TGTGCCAGCATCCTTAGCGGGAGGGTCTACGAGCAGTACTTC.

CDR3 residues: CASSRGDPPRHEQFF. The CDR3 DNA is TGTGCCAGCAGTAGGGGGGACCCCCCACGGCATGAGCAGTTCTTC. The J gene is TRBJ2-1, the V gene TRBV7-9, with D perhaps assigned TRBD1 or TRBD2 (6 bases each). This CDR3 is built from 15 residues. Per germline, CDR1 SEHNR and CDR2 FQNEAQ (reference sequence). Trimming pared 6 bases from V and 8 bases from J, leaving 20 bases between.